The 5 T cell receptor beta chains below were found in one sample sequenced in a study of blood T cell repertoires in COVID-19. Measured with immunoSEQ multiplex PCR; TCRdb has only the in-frame clones, and not every one. The repertoire includes 100,000 or so clones, 88% of them detected once, and under 7.5% sits in the top ten. Input material: peripheral blood. These receptors came from a woman aged 60-75 years with acute or convalescent COVID-19.

The chain has TRBV7-3 and TRBJ1-1, with D possibly being TRBD1 (6 bases). In germline, CDR1 is SGHTA, CDR2 FQGTGA. V was trimmed by 5 bases and J by 1 base, leaving 8 bases between them. This CDR3 contains 13 residues. The CDR3 spells CASSLGQNTEAFF. The DNA of the CDR3 is TGTGCCAGCAGCCTGGGACAGAACACTGAAGCTTTCTTT.

In this sample, this clone turned up a few times. V is TRBV12-3 or TRBV12-4 and J is TRBJ1-6; D call uncertain. With 0 bases removed from V and 8 bases from J, the gap between germline ends came to 5 bases. The CDR3 totals 13 residues. DNA for the CDR3: TGTGCCAGCAGTTTAGCGCCGGATTCACCCCTCCACTTT. Amino acid sequence: CASSLAPDSPLHF.

The chain carries TRBV5-6 and TRBJ1-2; D remains unclear. Looked up from germline, CDR1 is SGHDT and CDR2 is YYEEEE. V lost 0 bases to trimming and J lost 0 bases, with 9 bases between them. There are 15 residues in the CDR3. The CDR3 sequence is CASSLVSAANYGYTF. CDR3 nucleotides: TGTGCCAGCAGCTTGGTCTCTGCGGCTAACTATGGCTACACCTTC.

The chain combines TRBV2 with TRBJ1-1; 7 bases match TRBD1. V dropped 8 bases and J dropped 1; count of bases not matched to a gene: 7. Germline V gene sequence: CDR1 SNHLY, CDR2 FYNNEI. The CDR3 runs 14 residues. Here the CDR3 reads CASRQGSENTEAFF. The CDR3 region has the DNA TGTGCCAGCCGACAGGGAAGCGAGAACACTGAAGCTTTCTTT.

The CDR3 sequence: CASIIQGLPQEAFF. The CDR3 DNA follows: TGCGCCAGCATTATACAGGGGCTACCGCAGGAAGCTTTCTTT. The chain joins TRBV10-2 to TRBJ1-1; 7 bases map to TRBD1. Losses at the gene ends were 7 bases for V and 8 bases for J; bases not matched to a gene: 13. The CDR3 is made up of 14 amino acids. Germline assignment: CDR1 WSHSY and CDR2 SAAADI.